This TCR beta chain was captured in a study of cytomegalovirus exposure and HLA in healthy donors (dated by TCRdb to between 2016 and 2019). In the study overall: An earlier analysis of 587 of the donors reported approximately 270 Gb of sequence data and some 120 million unique TCR beta sequences from about 179 million T cells. Genome-wide SNP genotypes for about 60% of the roughly 700 donors were used in a later genetic analysis, which treated that subset as a discovery cohort. Approximately 300 gigabases of sequencing data and around 90 million unique TCR sequences made up an early release that covered nearly 650 HLA-typed donors. Typing coverage differed by locus: A, B, C, DRB1 and DQB1 were typed in about 620-640 donors, DQA1 in about 500, DPA1 in 600 to 610, and DPB1 in just under 490. Donor age, sex, ethnicity and CMV serostatus were compiled alongside the repertoire data. A separate validation cohort of roughly 130 different subjects was used in addition to the roughly 670-subject first cohort. HLA typing included class I and class II loci at four-digit resolution. Every repertoire in the discovery cohort had been generated on one and the same sequencing platform. On average, 235,054 unique TCR beta nucleotide sequences were sequenced per donor among some 420 genotyped donors of the cohort, with roughly 20% of those sequences being non-productive. To predict cytomegalovirus infection status, the study brought together high-throughput TCR immunosequencing, statistical association of individual TCRs with disease status, and machine learning. To study patterns of TCR occurrence, a later analysis re-analyzed previously published TCR beta repertoires from several hundred donors and added high-resolution HLA genotyping. Rather than drawing on any new phenotypic data, the later analysis identified candidate immune exposures from TCR beta sequences and the way those sequences occurred across donors. Five DR-DQ haplotypes were handled as single units for association and clustering because linkage in the cohort was strong. An earlier analysis of 500 to 750 of the donors applied high-throughput TCR beta sequencing to assess whether each TCR beta V gene segment acted as functional or pseudogenic. The T cell repertoires of 700 or so subjects were profiled by immunosequencing and related to cytomegalovirus serostatus. The aim of the study was to test whether cataloging public T cell receptors could identify signatures of past pathogen exposure. Of the 300 to 500 genotyped donors, 65% to 90% were placed in the genetic ancestry cluster associated with self-reported Caucasian donors. Here is what the overall study found, with its caveats: In a later analysis, HLA-associated TCR beta chains were found to be more clonally expanded and to have lower generation probabilities than equally common non-associated chains. According to a later genetic analysis, donors in an Asian-associated ancestry cluster had fewer N-insertions in productive TCRs than the approximately 650-donor mean. Fewer than 20 rarely observed V segments, including chromosome 9 orphons, were excluded from the earlier analysis of almost 600 of the donors because counts were too low. Assigning TCR associations to individual alleles was difficult when HLA alleles, especially DR and DQ, strongly co-occurred. Because HLA typing was unavailable for some donors at each locus, only the typed subset was used in association tests. The study gave a list of 150 to 200 TCR beta chains associated with cytomegalovirus. Roughly uniform sequencing depth across donors was assumed in presence/absence analyses, although this assumption may not hold. The authors suggested that the approach could potentially be extended to other disease states and immunological phenotypes. The 87-base-pair reads could not distinguish some IMGT-functional V segments, including TRBV6-2 and TRBV6-3, so those segments were excluded. A cluster of highly shared sequence variants was judged likely to be a technical artifact of the sequencing pipeline. According to a later analysis, parvovirus B19, influenza, CMV and Epstein-Barr virus appeared linked to several top co-occurrence clusters. In this cohort, only TCR beta chains were sequenced, and detectable features were limited by the absence of alpha or paired-chain data. Cytomegalovirus status was reported to be diagnosed by the classifier with high specificity and sensitivity in both the original and validation cohorts. Across donors, most TCR sequences were observed very rarely, whereas some public TCRs were present in many individuals. In a later analysis, TCR association rates were found to vary across HLA loci, with the most associated TCRs seen for DRB1 alleles and the fewest for HLA-C alleles. The only immune exposure information available for the cohort was CMV serostatus. In a later genetic analysis, a missense DCLRE1C variant was associated with V-gene and J-gene trimming of TCR beta chains, and the association was replicated in an independent cohort. An earlier analysis of approximately 600 of the donors showed that most TCR beta V segments appeared in productive rearrangements either about 90% or about 30% of the time, which broadly matched IMGT annotations. A further reported finding was that TCR beta sequences accurately predicted the HLA-A and HLA-B alleles for most subjects in the first cohort. A later analysis found that most CMV-associated TCR beta chains appeared HLA-restricted, with HLA associations seemingly driven largely by CMV exposure. A few of the identified cytomegalovirus-associated TCR beta chains were confirmed in vitro to be specific for cytomegalovirus antigens. Linkage disequilibrium might explain the correlated functional status among segregating V segments, but an unknown experimental factor could not be excluded. A later analysis associated 16,951 TCR beta sequences with specific HLA alleles at a false discovery rate of 0.05.

As to this clone: Which antigen it targets is not known. The input lacks base qualities; no much larger clone sits a single base away.

The receptor library was made with the immunoSEQ multiplex PCR assay. The multiplex PCR relied on a mix of 60 forward primers for TCR Vbeta segments and 13 reverse primers for TCR Jbeta segments. Amplification of the CDR3 region of rearranged TCR beta genes was performed with a multiplex PCR assay on genomic DNA. On the Illumina HiSeq System, the amplified TCR beta libraries were sequenced as 87-base-pair reads. The study's own analysis went as follows. A later analysis tallied 80 million to 95 million unique TCR beta chains across the roughly 610 repertoires, and some 12 million of those chains were shared by two or more donors. Raw reads were error-corrected and collapsed into unique sequences with a nearest-neighbor algorithm that merged closely related sequences to remove PCR and sequencing errors. To assign V, D and J gene segments, CDR3 sequences were aligned to IMGT reference sequences. For a sequence to be retained, a match of at least six nucleotides was required to both a V gene segment and a J gene segment. Rearrangements were called productive when the CDR3 lacked stop codons and stayed in frame with V and J; all others were non-productive. CDR3 was defined by IMGT convention, running from the second conserved V-encoded cysteine to the conserved J-encoded phenylalanine. The earlier analysis of about 560 of the donors excluded any sequence lacking an unambiguous match to a single V gene segment. In an earlier analysis of a few hundred of the donors, V segments were called functional above 56.7% productive rearrangements and were called segregating when the between-donor standard deviation exceeded 5%. To diagnose cytomegalovirus status from the catalog of TCR beta chain sequences, a statistical classification framework was built. V and J gene assignment, in a later analysis, came from comparing TCR nucleotide sequences with IMGT/GENE-DB human TR gene sequences. In a later analysis, CDR3 sequences and most-parsimonious VDJ recombination scenarios were assigned using the TCRdist pipeline. In a later analysis, every TCR beta chain was defined by the combination of its CDR3 amino acid sequence and its V-gene family, and reads without a unique V-gene family were dropped. A later analysis removed 592 highly shared, low-generation-probability nucleotide sequences to deal with suspected cross-contamination and a sequencing artifact. In a later analysis, a clonal expansion index was calculated for each public chain from normalized within-repertoire ranks of inferred template counts. A later analysis computed generation probabilities with a VDJ recombination model fitted to out-of-frame rearrangements, and checked the results against IGoR. A later analysis scored TCR-TCR, TCR-HLA and TCR-CMV co-occurrence with hypergeometric tests, applying a repertoire-size bias correction to TCR pairs. False discovery rates were estimated in a later analysis by permuting HLA or CMV assignments 20 times. In a later analysis, co-occurring TCRs were grouped using DBSCAN, with TCRdist sequence similarity added in when clustering inside HLA-allele-positive subsets. Repertoires with fewer than 30,000 or more than 120,000 public chains were left out of co-occurrence clustering, as were about 5 repertoires with anomalous nucleotide sharing. Imported from immuneACCESS, the table was reduced by TCRdb to in-frame sequences with V and J called. These copies leave out some clones; in studies compared against another copy, an unresolved V gene accounts for under half, and the cause of the remainder is not known. V and J calls and clone size are given by that table; D and trimming were obtained from the DNA. For this sample there are more than 150,000 clones; about 72% appear just once. Of the sample, around 1.4% is held by the ten largest clones.

V sheds 10 bases and J sheds 0 bases, leaving 18 bases between their ends. The germline V gene provides CDR1 ENHRY and CDR2 SYGVKD. From cysteine to phenylalanine, the CDR3 is 16 amino acids long. The kept DNA is CDR3 alone, 48 bases in frame from the first base. The cohort comprised approximately 700 healthy bone marrow donors. At the time of sampling, every cohort member was nominally healthy, though immune exposures that went unrecorded were likely present. The donor was CMV seronegative and was included in the group of 352 seronegative cohort members. Every donor gave a peripheral blood sample, and the peripheral blood mononuclear cells from that sample were used for TCR beta sequencing. Genomic DNA extraction from the blood cell samples was performed with the Qiagen DNeasy Blood Extraction Kit.

The receptor was derived from a male donor in good health and CMV-seronegative. The chain was built from TRBV10-3 and TRBJ2-2; TRBD1 is a possible D gene, resting on 6 matching bases. What was sequenced was PBMCs. The CDR3: CATSRSTGTNTGELFF. Read as DNA, the sequence is TGTGCCACCTCCAGGAGCACAGGGACGAACACCGGGGAGCTGTTTTTT.